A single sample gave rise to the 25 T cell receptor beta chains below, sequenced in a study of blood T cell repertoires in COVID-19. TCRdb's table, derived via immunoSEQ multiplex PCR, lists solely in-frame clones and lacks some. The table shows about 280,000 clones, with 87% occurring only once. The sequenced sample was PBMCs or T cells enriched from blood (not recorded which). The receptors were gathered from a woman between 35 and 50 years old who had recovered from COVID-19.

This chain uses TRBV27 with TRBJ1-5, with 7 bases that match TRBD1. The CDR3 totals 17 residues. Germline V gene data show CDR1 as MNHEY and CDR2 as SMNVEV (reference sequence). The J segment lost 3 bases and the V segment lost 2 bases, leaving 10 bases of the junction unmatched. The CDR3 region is CASSLPREGATNQPQHF. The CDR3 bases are TGTGCCAGCAGTTTACCCCGGGAGGGGGCTACCAATCAGCCCCAGCATTTT.

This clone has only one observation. CDR3 sequence reads: CASTTSGRARYEQFF. The CDR3 region has the DNA TGTGCCAGCACAACTAGCGGGAGGGCCAGATATGAGCAGTTCTTC. This rearrangement joins TRBV6-5 to TRBJ2-1, with 13 bases that match TRBD2. There are 15 residues in the CDR3. Trimming took 7 bases from V and 8 from J; bases not matched to a gene: 8. Germline V gene data show CDR1 as MNHEY and CDR2 as SVGAGI.

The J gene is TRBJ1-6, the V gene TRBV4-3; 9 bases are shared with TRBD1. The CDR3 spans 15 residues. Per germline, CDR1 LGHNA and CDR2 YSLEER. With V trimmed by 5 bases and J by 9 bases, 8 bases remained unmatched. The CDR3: CASSAGDRVISPLHF. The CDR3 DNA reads TGCGCCAGCAGCGCGGGGGACAGGGTAATTTCACCCCTCCACTTT.

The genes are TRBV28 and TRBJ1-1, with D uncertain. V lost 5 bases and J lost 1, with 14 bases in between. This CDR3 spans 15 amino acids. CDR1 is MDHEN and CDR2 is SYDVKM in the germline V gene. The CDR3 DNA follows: TGTGCCAGCAGTCCTCCCCCTCGGAGGAACACTGAAGCTTTCTTT. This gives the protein CASSPPPRRNTEAFF.

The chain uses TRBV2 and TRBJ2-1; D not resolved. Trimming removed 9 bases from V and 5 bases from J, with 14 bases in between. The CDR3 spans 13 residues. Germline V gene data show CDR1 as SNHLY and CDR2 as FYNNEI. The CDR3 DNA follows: TGTGCCAGTAGAGTGGTGGTTAACAATGAGCAGTTCTTC. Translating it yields CASRVVVNNEQFF.

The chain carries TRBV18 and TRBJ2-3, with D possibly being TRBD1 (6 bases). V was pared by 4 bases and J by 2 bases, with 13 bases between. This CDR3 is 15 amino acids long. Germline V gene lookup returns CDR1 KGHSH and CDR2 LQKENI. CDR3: CASSRGPVLTDTQYF. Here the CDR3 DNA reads TGTGCCAGCTCACGGGGGCCGGTTCTCACAGATACGCAGTATTTT.

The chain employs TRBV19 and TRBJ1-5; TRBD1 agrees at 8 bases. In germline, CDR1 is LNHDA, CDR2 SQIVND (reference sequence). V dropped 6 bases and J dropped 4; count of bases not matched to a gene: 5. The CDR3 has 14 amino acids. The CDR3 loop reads CASSSDRVNQPQHF. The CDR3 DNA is TGTGCCAGTAGCTCGGACAGGGTTAATCAGCCCCAGCATTTT.

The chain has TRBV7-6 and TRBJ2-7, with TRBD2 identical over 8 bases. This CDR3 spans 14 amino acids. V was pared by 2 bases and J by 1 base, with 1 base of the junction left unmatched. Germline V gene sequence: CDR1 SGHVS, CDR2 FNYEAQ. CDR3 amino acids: CASSLIAGSYEQYF. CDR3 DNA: TGTGCCAGCAGCTTAATAGCGGGATCCTACGAGCAGTACTTC.

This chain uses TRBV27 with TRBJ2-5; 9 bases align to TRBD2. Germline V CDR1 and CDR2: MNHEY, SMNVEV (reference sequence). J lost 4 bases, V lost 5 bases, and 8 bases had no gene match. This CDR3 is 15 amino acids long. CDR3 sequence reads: CASSTRLAEGETQYF. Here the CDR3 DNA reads TGTGCCAGCAGTACCCGACTAGCGGAAGGAGAGACCCAGTACTTC.

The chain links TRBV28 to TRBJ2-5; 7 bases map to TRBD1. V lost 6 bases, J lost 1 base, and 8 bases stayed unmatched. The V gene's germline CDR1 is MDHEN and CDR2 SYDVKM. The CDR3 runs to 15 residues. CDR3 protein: CASSLGQATQETQYF. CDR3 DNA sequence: TGTGCCAGCAGCCTAGGACAGGCCACCCAAGAGACCCAGTACTTC.

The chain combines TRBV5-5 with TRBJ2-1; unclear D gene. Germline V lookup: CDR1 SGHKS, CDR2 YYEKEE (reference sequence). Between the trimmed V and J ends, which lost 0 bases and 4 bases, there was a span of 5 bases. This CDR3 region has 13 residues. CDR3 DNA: TGTGCCAGCAGCTTGGGGCTGTACAATGAGCAGTTCTTC. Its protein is CASSLGLYNEQFF.

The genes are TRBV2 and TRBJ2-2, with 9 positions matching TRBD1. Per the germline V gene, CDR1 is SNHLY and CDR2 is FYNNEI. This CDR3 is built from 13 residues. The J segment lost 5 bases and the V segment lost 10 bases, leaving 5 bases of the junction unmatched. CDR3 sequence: CAIRDRETGELFF. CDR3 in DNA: TGTGCCATCCGGGACAGGGAGACCGGGGAGCTGTTTTTT.

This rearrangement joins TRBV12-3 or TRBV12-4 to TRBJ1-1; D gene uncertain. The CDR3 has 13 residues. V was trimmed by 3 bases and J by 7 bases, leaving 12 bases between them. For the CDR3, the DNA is TGTGCCAGCAGTTTGCGGGATTGGCGTGAAGCTTTCTTT. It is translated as CASSLRDWREAFF.

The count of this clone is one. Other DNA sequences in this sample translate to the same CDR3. CDR3 coding DNA: TGTGCCAGCAGCTTAGTGGCGGGGAGCTCCTACAATGAGCAGTTCTTC. Amino acid sequence: CASSLVAGSSYNEQFF. The chain uses TRBV7-2 and TRBJ2-1, with D perhaps matching TRBD2 (6 bases). CDR1 is SGHTA and CDR2 is FQGNSA in the germline V gene. The germline V and J ends were trimmed by 1 base and 0 bases, with 10 bases remaining between them. CDR3 length: 16 amino acids.

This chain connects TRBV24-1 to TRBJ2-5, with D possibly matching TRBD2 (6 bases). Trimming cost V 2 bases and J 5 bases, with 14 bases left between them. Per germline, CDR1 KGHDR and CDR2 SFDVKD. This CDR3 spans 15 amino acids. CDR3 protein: CATSDYNSGGETQYF. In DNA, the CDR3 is TGTGCCACCAGTGATTATAACTCAGGAGGGGAGACCCAGTACTTC.

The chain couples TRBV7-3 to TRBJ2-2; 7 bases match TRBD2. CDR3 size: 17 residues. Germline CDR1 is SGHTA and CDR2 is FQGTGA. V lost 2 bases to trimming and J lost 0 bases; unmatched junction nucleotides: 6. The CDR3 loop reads CASSLFSSGTNTGELFF. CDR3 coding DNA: TGTGCCAGCAGCTTATTTTCCAGCGGGACGAACACCGGGGAGCTGTTTTTT.

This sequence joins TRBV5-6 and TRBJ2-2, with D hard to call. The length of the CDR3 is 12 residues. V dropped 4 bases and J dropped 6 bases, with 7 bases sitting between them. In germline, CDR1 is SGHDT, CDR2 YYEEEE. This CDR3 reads CASSPSAGELFF. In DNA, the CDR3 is TGTGCCAGCAGCCCCTCTGCCGGGGAGCTGTTTTTT.

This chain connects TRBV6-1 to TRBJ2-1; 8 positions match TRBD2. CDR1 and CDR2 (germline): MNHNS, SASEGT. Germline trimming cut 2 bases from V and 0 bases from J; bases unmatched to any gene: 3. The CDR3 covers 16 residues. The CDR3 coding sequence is TGTGCCAGCAGTGAAAGGAGCGGGAGCTCCTACAATGAGCAGTTCTTC. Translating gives CASSERSGSSYNEQFF.

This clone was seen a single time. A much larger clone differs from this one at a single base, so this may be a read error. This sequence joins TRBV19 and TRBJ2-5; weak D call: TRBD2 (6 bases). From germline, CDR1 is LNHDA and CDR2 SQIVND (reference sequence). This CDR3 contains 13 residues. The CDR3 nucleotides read TGTGCCGGTAGTTTTAGCGGCCAAGAGACCCAGTACTTC. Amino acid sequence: CAGSFSGQETQYF.

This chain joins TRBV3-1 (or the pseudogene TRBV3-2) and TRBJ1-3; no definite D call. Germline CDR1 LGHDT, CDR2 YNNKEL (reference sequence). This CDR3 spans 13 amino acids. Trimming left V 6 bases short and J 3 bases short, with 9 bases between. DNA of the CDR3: TGTGCCAGCAGTCGACAAAATGGAAACACCATATATTTT. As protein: CASSRQNGNTIYF.

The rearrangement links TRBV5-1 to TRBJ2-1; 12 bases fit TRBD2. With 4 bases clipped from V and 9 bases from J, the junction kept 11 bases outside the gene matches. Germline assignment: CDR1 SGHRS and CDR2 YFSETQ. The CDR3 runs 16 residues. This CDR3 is CASSLATSGGRVEQFF. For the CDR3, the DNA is TGCGCCAGCAGCCTCGCGACTAGCGGGGGCAGAGTTGAGCAGTTCTTC.

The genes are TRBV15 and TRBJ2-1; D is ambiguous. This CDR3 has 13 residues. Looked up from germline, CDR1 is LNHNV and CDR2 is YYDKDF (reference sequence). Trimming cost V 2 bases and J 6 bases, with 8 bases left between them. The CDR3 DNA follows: TGTGCCACCAGCAGACCTAGAGGCAATGAGCAGTTCTTC. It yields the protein CATSRPRGNEQFF.

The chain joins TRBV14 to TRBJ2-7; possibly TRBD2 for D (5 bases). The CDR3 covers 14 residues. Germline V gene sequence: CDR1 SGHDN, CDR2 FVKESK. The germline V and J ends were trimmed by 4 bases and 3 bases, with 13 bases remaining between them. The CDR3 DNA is TGTGCCAGCAGCCCCCGACGAGGACTCTACGAGCAGTACTTC. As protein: CASSPRRGLYEQYF.

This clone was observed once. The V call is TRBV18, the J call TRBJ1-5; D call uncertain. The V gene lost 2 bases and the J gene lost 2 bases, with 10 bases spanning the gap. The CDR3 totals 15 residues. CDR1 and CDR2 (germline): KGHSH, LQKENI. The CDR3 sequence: CASSPREGGNQPQHF. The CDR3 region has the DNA TGTGCCAGCTCACCAAGGGAGGGAGGCAATCAGCCCCAGCATTTT. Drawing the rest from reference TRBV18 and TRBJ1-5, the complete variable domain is NAGVMQNPRHLVRRRGQEARLRCSPMKGHSHVYWYRQLPEEGLKFMVYLQKENIIDESGMPKERFSAEFPKEGPSILRIQQVVRGDSAAYFCASSPREGGNQPQHFGDGTRLSIL.

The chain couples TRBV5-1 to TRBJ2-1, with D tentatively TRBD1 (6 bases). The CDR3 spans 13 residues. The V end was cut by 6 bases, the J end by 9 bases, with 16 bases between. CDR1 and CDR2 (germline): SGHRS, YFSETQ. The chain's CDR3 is CASTFTGLAEQFF. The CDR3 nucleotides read TGCGCCAGCACTTTCACAGGGTTGGCTGAGCAGTTCTTC.